Listed below are T cell receptor beta chains from one sample, sequenced in a study of low-dose radiotherapy and immunotherapy resistance in tumors. Via MiXCR, TCRdb re-called the reads, giving one row per CDR3 protein. The sample has 57,000 or so distinct CDR3 sequences, about 25% seen once; the top ten hold around 5%. Material: PBMCs, obtained before treatment. These receptors were collected from a male donor with prostate cancer. Both conserved end residues are part of each CDR3. The D gene is left open where the match is weak. Rows may omit the clone size; those that give it use once, few, many or a size class.

d_gene: .; v_gene: TRBV4-1; abundance: many; j_gene: TRBJ2-7; CDR3nt: TGCGCCAGCAGCCAAGGCCAAGCAGGGCTCACCTACGAGCAGTACTTC; CDR3aa: CASSQGQAGLTYEQYF
d_gene: .; v_gene: TRBV5-1; abundance: .; j_gene: TRBJ2-4; CDR3nt: TGCGCTAGCAGCTTGGTTCAGGGCTCGCCAAAATCATTAGACATTCAGTACTTC; CDR3aa: CASSLVQGSPKSLDIQYF
d_gene: .; v_gene: TRBV6-6; abundance: many; j_gene: TRBJ1-5; CDR3nt: TGTGCCAGCAGCCGCGGGGGGATTAGCAATCAGCCCCAGCATTTT; CDR3aa: CASSRGGISNQPQHF
d_gene: .; v_gene: TRBV5-1; abundance: many; j_gene: TRBJ2-3; CDR3nt: TGCGCCAGCAGCTTGACATCTACTAGCACAGATACGCAGTATTTT; CDR3aa: CASSLTSTSTDTQYF
d_gene: TRBD1; v_gene: TRBV24-1; abundance: many; j_gene: TRBJ2-3; CDR3nt: TGTGCCACCAGTGCAGGGGGCTACGGCACGCAGTATTTT; CDR3aa: CATSAGGYGTQYF
d_gene: TRBD2; v_gene: TRBV28; abundance: many; j_gene: TRBJ2-3; CDR3nt: TGTGCCAGCAGTGGCCCGGGGGGTACAGATACGCAGTATTTT; CDR3aa: CASSGPGGTDTQYF
d_gene: .; v_gene: TRBV18; abundance: .; j_gene: TRBJ1-2; CDR3nt: TGTGCCAGCTCATCGGGCGCAGGGGCCAATGGCTACACCTTC; CDR3aa: CASSSGAGANGYTF
d_gene: TRBD1; v_gene: TRBV10-2; abundance: many; j_gene: TRBJ2-2; CDR3nt: TGCGCCAGCCGAATGAGCATAACAGGGGACGGGGAGCTGTTTTTT; CDR3aa: CASRMSITGDGELFF
d_gene: TRBD2; v_gene: TRBV3-1; abundance: many; j_gene: TRBJ2-7; CDR3nt: TGTGCCAGCAGCCAAAGGGGAAGGGCCGGGACTAGCGGCTACGAGCAGTACTTC; CDR3aa: CASSQRGRAGTSGYEQYF
d_gene: TRBD1; v_gene: TRBV7-9; abundance: .; j_gene: TRBJ2-5; CDR3nt: TGTGCCAGCAGCCCGGGGACAGGAAAAGAGACCCAGTACTTC; CDR3aa: CASSPGTGKETQYF
d_gene: .; v_gene: TRBV29-1; abundance: .; j_gene: TRBJ2-1; CDR3nt: TGCAGCGTTTACTCTGACCAGCGAAAAGATCAGCAGTTCTTC; CDR3aa: CSVYSDQRKDQQFF
d_gene: .; v_gene: TRBV18; abundance: many; j_gene: TRBJ2-1; CDR3nt: TGTGCCAGCTCACTTGGGCATGTTAATGAGCAGTTCTTC; CDR3aa: CASSLGHVNEQFF
d_gene: TRBD2; v_gene: TRBV20-1; abundance: many; j_gene: TRBJ2-5; CDR3nt: TGCAGTGCCACGGGACTAGCGGGAGTCCAAGAGACCCAGTACTTC; CDR3aa: CSATGLAGVQETQYF
d_gene: .; v_gene: TRBV28; abundance: few; j_gene: TRBJ2-7; CDR3nt: TGTGCCAGCACCTCGGGGGACAGCTCCTACGAGCAGTACTTC; CDR3aa: CASTSGDSSYEQYF
d_gene: .; v_gene: TRBV9; abundance: many; j_gene: TRBJ2-7; CDR3nt: TGTGCCAGCAGCTCGGGGCTGGGCAGCGAGCAGTACTTC; CDR3aa: CASSSGLGSEQYF
d_gene: .; v_gene: TRBV12-3/TRBV12-4; abundance: .; j_gene: TRBJ2-5; CDR3nt: TGTGCCAGCAGTCCCTTCAGGGGATTGGGGGCCCAGTACTTC; CDR3aa: CASSPFRGLGAQYF
d_gene: .; v_gene: TRBV18; abundance: .; j_gene: TRBJ2-5; CDR3nt: TGTGCCAGCTCACAAGATACCACCGAGACCCAGTACTTC; CDR3aa: CASSQDTTETQYF
d_gene: TRBD1; v_gene: TRBV12-3/TRBV12-4; abundance: many; j_gene: TRBJ1-2; CDR3nt: TGTGCCAGCAGTTTAAGGACAGGGGACTATGGCTACACCTTC; CDR3aa: CASSLRTGDYGYTF
d_gene: .; v_gene: TRBV6-2/TRBV6-3; abundance: many; j_gene: TRBJ1-3; CDR3nt: TGTGCCACCCGGGCGGGGGGCGCAGCTGGAAACACCATATATTTT; CDR3aa: CATRAGGAAGNTIYF
d_gene: .; v_gene: TRBV27; abundance: many; j_gene: TRBJ1-6; CDR3nt: TGTGCCAGCACAGCCGGACGGTCCGATACACCCCTCCACTTT; CDR3aa: CASTAGRSDTPLHF
d_gene: .; v_gene: TRBV3-1; abundance: .; j_gene: TRBJ2-3; CDR3nt: TGTGCCAGCAGCCACCACACAGATACGCAGTATTTT; CDR3aa: CASSHHTDTQYF
d_gene: .; v_gene: TRBV29-1; abundance: .; j_gene: TRBJ2-1; CDR3nt: TGCAGCGTTGAAGTACAGGCGAATGAGCAGTTCTTC; CDR3aa: CSVEVQANEQFF
d_gene: TRBD2; v_gene: TRBV20-1; abundance: many; j_gene: TRBJ2-5; CDR3nt: TGCAGTGCTAGAGCTCCTTGGGGCGGGAGAGTCCAAGAGACCCAGTACTTC; CDR3aa: CSARAPWGGRVQETQYF
d_gene: TRBD2; v_gene: TRBV6-2/TRBV6-3; abundance: few; j_gene: TRBJ2-3; CDR3nt: TGTGCCAGCGGGCGACTAGCGGGAGGGCGAAGCACAGATACGCAGTATTTT; CDR3aa: CASGRLAGGRSTDTQYF
d_gene: .; v_gene: TRBV24-1; abundance: .; j_gene: TRBJ1-1; CDR3nt: TGTGCCACCAGTGCTAACCATCGGAACACTGAAGCTTTCTTT; CDR3aa: CATSANHRNTEAFF
d_gene: .; v_gene: TRBV10-3; abundance: .; j_gene: TRBJ2-1; CDR3nt: TGTGCCATCAGCACGACAGTAAAGGACAATGAGCAGTTCTTC; CDR3aa: CAISTTVKDNEQFF
d_gene: TRBD2; v_gene: TRBV27; abundance: many; j_gene: TRBJ2-7; CDR3nt: TGTGCCAGCACTAGCGGGAGATCGTACGAGCAGTACTTC; CDR3aa: CASTSGRSYEQYF
d_gene: TRBD2; v_gene: TRBV20-1; abundance: many; j_gene: TRBJ2-5; CDR3nt: TGCAGTGCCCTAAGACTAGCGGAGCCGAGAGAGACCCAGTACTTC; CDR3aa: CSALRLAEPRETQYF
d_gene: .; v_gene: TRBV5-1; abundance: many; j_gene: TRBJ2-7; CDR3nt: TGCGCCAGCAGCAAGGGGGGGGACCTCTACGAGCAGTACTTC; CDR3aa: CASSKGGDLYEQYF
d_gene: TRBD1; v_gene: TRBV5-6; abundance: many; j_gene: TRBJ1-3; CDR3nt: TGTGCCAGCAGCGAGACAGGGTTGGGAAACACCATATATTTT; CDR3aa: CASSETGLGNTIYF
d_gene: TRBD1; v_gene: TRBV19; abundance: many; j_gene: TRBJ1-2; CDR3nt: TGTGCCAGTAGCCGCCAGGGGGTTGCTAACTATGGCTACACCTTC; CDR3aa: CASSRQGVANYGYTF
d_gene: .; v_gene: TRBV27; abundance: many; j_gene: TRBJ2-7; CDR3nt: TGTGCCAGCAGTACCGGACTTAACTACGAGCAGTACTTC; CDR3aa: CASSTGLNYEQYF
d_gene: .; v_gene: TRBV10-2; abundance: many; j_gene: TRBJ2-7; CDR3nt: TGCGCCATCCGTGACAGCTCAGACTACGAGCAGTACTTC; CDR3aa: CAIRDSSDYEQYF
d_gene: .; v_gene: TRBV28; abundance: .; j_gene: TRBJ1-4; CDR3nt: TGTGCCAGCAGTTTACAGGGTGCTGGTGAAAAACTGTTTTTT; CDR3aa: CASSLQGAGEKLFF
d_gene: .; v_gene: TRBV9; abundance: many; j_gene: TRBJ2-2; CDR3nt: TGTGCCAGCAGCGTAAGGTCACTCCCCGGGGAGCTGTTTTTT; CDR3aa: CASSVRSLPGELFF
d_gene: TRBD2; v_gene: TRBV5-5; abundance: many; j_gene: TRBJ2-2; CDR3nt: TGTGCCAGCAGCTTGGGGGGCGGTAGCGGGAGATTTTCCGGGGAGCTGTTTTTT; CDR3aa: CASSLGGGSGRFSGELFF
d_gene: .; v_gene: TRBV4-1; abundance: .; j_gene: TRBJ1-1; CDR3nt: TGCGCCAGCAGCCAAGATCGTCAGGGAAGGGCTGAAGCTTTCTTT; CDR3aa: CASSQDRQGRAEAFF
d_gene: .; v_gene: TRBV5-1; abundance: .; j_gene: TRBJ2-7; CDR3nt: TGTGCCAGCAGCTCGCTCCCCTCCTACGAGCAGTACTTC; CDR3aa: CASSSLPSYEQYF
d_gene: TRBD1; v_gene: TRBV28; abundance: many; j_gene: TRBJ1-2; CDR3nt: TGTGCCAGCAGTTTGGGACAGGGGGATGGCGGCTACACCTTC; CDR3aa: CASSLGQGDGGYTF
d_gene: TRBD1; v_gene: TRBV5-1; abundance: many; j_gene: TRBJ2-7; CDR3nt: TGCGCCAGCAGCTTTGACGGGGACAGCTCCTACGAGCAGTACTTC; CDR3aa: CASSFDGDSSYEQYF
d_gene: TRBD1; v_gene: TRBV7-6; abundance: .; j_gene: TRBJ2-7; CDR3nt: TGTGCCAGCAGCTCGGACAGGGTATCGTACGAGCAGTACTTC; CDR3aa: CASSSDRVSYEQYF
d_gene: .; v_gene: TRBV28; abundance: .; j_gene: TRBJ1-5; CDR3nt: TGTGCCAGCAGTGCCGTTTGGCAGGGGCCCAATCAGCCCCAGCATTTT; CDR3aa: CASSAVWQGPNQPQHF
d_gene: .; v_gene: TRBV6-2/TRBV6-3; abundance: many; j_gene: TRBJ1-5; CDR3nt: TGTGCCAGCAGTGTGGAACCGGACAATCAGCCCCAGCATTTT; CDR3aa: CASSVEPDNQPQHF
d_gene: TRBD2; v_gene: TRBV20-1; abundance: many; j_gene: TRBJ2-7; CDR3nt: TGCAGTGCTCGACCCGGGACTAGCGTTTCCTACGAGCAGTACTTC; CDR3aa: CSARPGTSVSYEQYF
d_gene: .; v_gene: TRBV28; abundance: many; j_gene: TRBJ2-1; CDR3nt: TGTGCCAGCACCCCCCTCCTAGGTTACAATGAGCAGTTCTTC; CDR3aa: CASTPLLGYNEQFF